This TCR beta chain was found in a study of T cells in Graves' hyperthyroidism and ophthalmopathy. Study background: It was at initial diagnosis, before any treatment, that peripheral blood was collected.

TCR beta CDR3 regions were amplified from RNA transcripts. The study used the HTBI primer set for a first-round RT-PCR of the TCR CDR3. One entry per CDR3 protein, called by TCRdb with MiXCR from the multiplex PCR reads. Among more than 300,000 distinct CDR3 sequences listed, about 18% were seen once. This clonotype was sampled from a man aged 18 to 29 with Graves' ophthalmopathy. Input material: blood.

CDR3 coding DNA: TGTGCCACCAGTGATTTACAGGGGAATCAGCCCCAGCATTTT. Amino acid sequence: CATSDLQGNQPQHF. The rearrangement joins TRBV24-1 to TRBJ1-5, with TRBD1 matching 7 bases. The V segment lost 1 base and the J segment 4 bases; nucleotides outside the gene matches: 0. The CDR3 is made up of 14 amino acids. Germline V gives CDR1 KGHDR, CDR2 SFDVKD.